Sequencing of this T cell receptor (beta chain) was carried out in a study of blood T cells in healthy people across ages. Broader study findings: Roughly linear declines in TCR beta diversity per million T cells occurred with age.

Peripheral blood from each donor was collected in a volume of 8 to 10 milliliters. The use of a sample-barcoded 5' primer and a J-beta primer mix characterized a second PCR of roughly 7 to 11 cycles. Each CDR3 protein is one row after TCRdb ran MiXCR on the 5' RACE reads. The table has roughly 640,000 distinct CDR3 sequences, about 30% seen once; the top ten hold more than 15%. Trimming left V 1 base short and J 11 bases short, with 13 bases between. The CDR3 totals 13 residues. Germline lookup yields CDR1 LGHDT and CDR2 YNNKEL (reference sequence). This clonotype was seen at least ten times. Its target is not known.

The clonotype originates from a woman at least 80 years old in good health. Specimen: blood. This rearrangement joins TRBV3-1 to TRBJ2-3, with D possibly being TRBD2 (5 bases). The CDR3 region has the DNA TGTGCCAGCAGCCAAGCCGCAGGACTTAAGCAGTATTTT. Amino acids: CASSQAAGLKQYF.